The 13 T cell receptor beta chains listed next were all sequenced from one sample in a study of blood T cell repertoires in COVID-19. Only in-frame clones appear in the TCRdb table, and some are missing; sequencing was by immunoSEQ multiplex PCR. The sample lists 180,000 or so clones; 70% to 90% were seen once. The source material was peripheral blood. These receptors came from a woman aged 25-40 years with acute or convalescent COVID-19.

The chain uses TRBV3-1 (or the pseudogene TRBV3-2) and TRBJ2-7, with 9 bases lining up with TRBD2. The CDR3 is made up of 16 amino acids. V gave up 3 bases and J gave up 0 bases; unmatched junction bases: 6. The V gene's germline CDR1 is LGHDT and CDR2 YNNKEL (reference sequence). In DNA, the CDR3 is TGTGCCAGCAGCCAGAATAGCGGGAGCTTCTCCTACGAGCAGTACTTC. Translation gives CASSQNSGSFSYEQYF.

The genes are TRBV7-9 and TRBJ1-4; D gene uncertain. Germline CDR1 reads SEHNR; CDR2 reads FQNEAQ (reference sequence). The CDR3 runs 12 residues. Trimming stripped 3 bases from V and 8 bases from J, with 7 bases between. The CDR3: CASSFGEEKLFF. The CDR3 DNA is TGTGCCAGCAGCTTCGGTGAAGAAAAACTGTTTTTT.

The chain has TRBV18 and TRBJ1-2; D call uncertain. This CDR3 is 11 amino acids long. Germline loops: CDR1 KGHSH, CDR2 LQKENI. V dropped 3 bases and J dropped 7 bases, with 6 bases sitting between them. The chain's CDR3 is CASSPGSGYTF. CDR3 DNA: TGTGCCAGCTCACCCGGGTCTGGCTACACCTTC. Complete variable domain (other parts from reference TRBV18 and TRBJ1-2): NAGVMQNPRHLVRRRGQEARLRCSPMKGHSHVYWYRQLPEEGLKFMVYLQKENIIDESGMPKERFSAEFPKEGPSILRIQQVVRGDSAAYFCASSPGSGYTFGSGTRLTVV.

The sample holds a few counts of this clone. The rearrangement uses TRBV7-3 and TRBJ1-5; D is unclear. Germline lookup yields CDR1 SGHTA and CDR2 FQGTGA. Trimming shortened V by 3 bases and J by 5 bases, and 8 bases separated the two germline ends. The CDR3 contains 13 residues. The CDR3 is CASSFGSHQPQHF. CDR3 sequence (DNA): TGTGCCAGCAGCTTCGGGTCCCATCAGCCCCAGCATTTT.

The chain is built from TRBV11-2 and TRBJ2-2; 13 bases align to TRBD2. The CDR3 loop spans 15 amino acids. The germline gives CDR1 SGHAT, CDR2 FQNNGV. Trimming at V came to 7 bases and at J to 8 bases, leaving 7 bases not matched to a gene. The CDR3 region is CASTWTSGRGGELFF. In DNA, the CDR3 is TGTGCCAGCACCTGGACTAGCGGGAGAGGTGGGGAGCTGTTTTTT.

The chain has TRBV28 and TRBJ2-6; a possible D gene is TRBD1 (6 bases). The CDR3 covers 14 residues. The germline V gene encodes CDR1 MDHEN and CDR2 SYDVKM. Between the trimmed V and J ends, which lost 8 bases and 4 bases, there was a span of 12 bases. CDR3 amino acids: CASVGGTGANVLTF. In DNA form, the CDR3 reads TGTGCCAGCGTAGGGGGAACAGGGGCCAACGTCCTGACTTTC.

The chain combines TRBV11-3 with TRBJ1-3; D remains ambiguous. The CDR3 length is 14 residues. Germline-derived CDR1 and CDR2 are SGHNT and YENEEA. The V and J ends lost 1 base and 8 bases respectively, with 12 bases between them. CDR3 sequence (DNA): TGTGCCAGCAGCTTAGGTGTCAGCGGGGACACCATATATTTT. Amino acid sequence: CASSLGVSGDTIYF.

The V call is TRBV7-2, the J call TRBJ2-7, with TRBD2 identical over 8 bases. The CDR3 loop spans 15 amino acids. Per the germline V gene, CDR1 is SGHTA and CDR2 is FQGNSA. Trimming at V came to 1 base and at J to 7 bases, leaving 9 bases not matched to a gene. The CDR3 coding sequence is TGTGCCAGCAGCTTAGAGAAAGCGGGAGTGCAAGAGCAGTACTTC. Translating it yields CASSLEKAGVQEQYF. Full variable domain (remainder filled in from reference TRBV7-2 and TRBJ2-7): GAGVSQSPSNKVTEKGKDVELRCDPISGHTALYWYRQSLGQGLEFLIYFQGNSAPDKSGLPSDRFSAERTGGSVSTLTIQRTQQEDSAVYLCASSLEKAGVQEQYFGPGTRLTVT.

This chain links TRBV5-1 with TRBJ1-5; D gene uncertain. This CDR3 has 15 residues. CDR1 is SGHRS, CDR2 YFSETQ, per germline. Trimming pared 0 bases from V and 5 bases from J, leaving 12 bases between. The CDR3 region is CASSLGLTGDQPQHF. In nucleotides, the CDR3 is TGCGCCAGCAGCTTGGGGTTGACTGGAGATCAGCCCCAGCATTTT.

The CDR3 loop reads CASSFTSGYNEQFF. DNA for the CDR3: TGTGCCAGCAGCTTCACTAGCGGCTACAATGAGCAGTTCTTC. The chain is built from TRBV5-5 and TRBJ2-1; 8 nucleotides agree with TRBD2. CDR3 size: 14 residues. Germline CDR1 and CDR2: SGHKS and YYEKEE (reference sequence). V dropped 2 bases and J dropped 3; count of bases not matched to a gene: 1.

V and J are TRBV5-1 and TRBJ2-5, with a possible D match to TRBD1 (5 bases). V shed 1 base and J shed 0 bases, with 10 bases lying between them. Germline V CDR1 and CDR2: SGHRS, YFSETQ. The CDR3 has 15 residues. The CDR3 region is CASSLSGYNQETQYF. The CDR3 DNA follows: TGCGCCAGCAGCTTGTCAGGGTACAACCAAGAGACCCAGTACTTC.

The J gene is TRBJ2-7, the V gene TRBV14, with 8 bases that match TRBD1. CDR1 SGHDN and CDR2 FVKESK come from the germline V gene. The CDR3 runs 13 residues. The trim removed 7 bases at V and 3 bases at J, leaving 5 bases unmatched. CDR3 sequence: CASITGGHYEQYF. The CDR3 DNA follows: TGTGCCAGCATAACAGGGGGACACTACGAGCAGTACTTC.

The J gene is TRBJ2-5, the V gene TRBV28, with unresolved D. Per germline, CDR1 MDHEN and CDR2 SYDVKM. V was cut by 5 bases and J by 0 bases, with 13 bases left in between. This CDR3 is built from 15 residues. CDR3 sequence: CASSAPGQYQETQYF. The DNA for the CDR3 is TGTGCCAGCAGTGCCCCGGGTCAGTACCAAGAGACCCAGTACTTC.